One and the same sample provided the 21 T cell receptor beta chains below, sequenced in a study of T cell clonotyping in hematopoietic cell transplantation. The repertoire was sequenced with immunoSEQ multiplex PCR; TCRdb's copy has only in-frame clones and lacks some. The table lists tens of thousands of clones, about 93% of them singletons. The time point is: recipient sample about 28 days before transplant, after cytoreduction. Here the sequenced sample was peripheral blood mononuclear cells, taken before stem cell transplant. All receptors come from a man aged 50 or older with acute myeloid leukemia. Some clones in this sample may be carry-over from other donors' samples.

Worth noting for this clone: The sample contains more than one DNA sequence encoding this CDR3. The rearrangement links TRBV9 to TRBJ2-2; 9 positions agree with TRBD1. J lost 4 bases, V lost 0 bases, and 1 base had no gene match. Germline CDR1 SGDLS, CDR2 YYNGEE. The CDR3 length is 15 residues. CDR3 DNA: TGTGCCAGCAGCGTAGAGACAGGGGGCACCGGGGAGCTGTTTTTT. Protein sequence: CASSVETGGTGELFF.

The chain combines TRBV10-3 with TRBJ2-5; 9 bases align to TRBD1. Per germline, CDR1 ENHRY and CDR2 SYGVKD. The J segment lost 3 bases and the V segment lost 4 bases, leaving 3 bases of the junction unmatched. The CDR3 is 14 residues long. In DNA, the CDR3 is TGTGCCATCAGTGCTTGGACAGGGGAAGAGACCCAGTACTTC. This sequence encodes CAISAWTGEETQYF.

This sequence joins TRBV11-1 and TRBJ2-7; D ambiguous. CDR1 is SGHAT, CDR2 FQDESV, per germline (reference sequence). This CDR3 spans 17 amino acids. Trimming removed 5 bases at V and 5 bases at J, with 25 bases between. DNA of the CDR3: TGTGCCAGCAGCAGCCTTTTTAACAGCGCCGTAGGGAACGAGCAGTACTTC. The encoded protein is CASSSLFNSAVGNEQYF. The whole variable domain, remainder taken from reference TRBV11-1 and TRBJ2-7, is EAEVAQSPRYKITEKSQAVAFWCDPISGHATLYWYRQILGQGPELLVQFQDESVVDDSQLPKDRFSAERLKGVDSTLKIQPAELGDSAMYLCASSSLFNSAVGNEQYFGPGTRLTVT.

V and J are TRBV5-1 and TRBJ2-3; D is possibly TRBD1 (6 bases). Deletions cut 4 bases from V and 2 bases from J, with 14 bases between. Germline CDR1 SGHRS, CDR2 YFSETQ. The CDR3 consists of 15 residues. The CDR3: CASSDDRYFTDTQYF. The CDR3 region has the DNA TGCGCCAGCAGCGACGACAGGTATTTCACAGATACGCAGTATTTT. The full variable domain, with the rest looked up from reference TRBV5-1 and TRBJ2-3, is KAGVTQTPRYLIKTRGQQVTLSCSPISGHRSVSWYQQTPGQGLQFLFEYFSETQRNKGNFPGRFSGRQFSNSRSEMNVSTLELGDSALYLCASSDDRYFTDTQYFGPGTRLTVL.

The CDR3 loop is CARHLTWGQGRSEQYF. The CDR3 nucleotides read TGTGCCAGACACCTGACGTGGGGACAGGGAAGATCCGAGCAGTACTTC. The chain employs TRBV9 and TRBJ2-7, with 9 bases matching TRBD1. Germline values: CDR1 SGDLS, CDR2 YYNGEE. The CDR3 is 16 amino acids. The ends lost 8 bases at V and 6 bases at J; junction bases unmatched: 18.

This clone was seen more than once but under ten times. The chain combines TRBV30 with TRBJ1-5; 11 bases match TRBD1. The CDR3 runs to 15 residues. The germline CDR1 and CDR2 sequences are GTSNPN and SVGIG (reference sequence). V shed 3 bases and J 5 bases; nucleotides not matched to a gene: 6. CDR3 in amino acids: CAWSVRTGGYQPQHF. For the CDR3, the DNA is TGTGCCTGGAGCGTCCGGACAGGGGGCTATCAGCCCCAGCATTTT.

This chain links TRBV7-2 with TRBJ2-3; either TRBD1 or TRBD2 may fit D (5 bases each). Trimming removed 5 bases from V and 0 bases from J, with 12 bases in between. CDR3 length: 15 amino acids. The germline CDR1 and CDR2 sequences are SGHTA and FQGNSA. CDR3 sequence (DNA): TGTGCCAGCAGCAGCTGGGACCAGAGCACAGATACGCAGTATTTT. Translating gives CASSSWDQSTDTQYF. Variable domain in full (rest from reference TRBV7-2 and TRBJ2-3): GAGVSQSPSNKVTEKGKDVELRCDPISGHTALYWYRQSLGQGLEFLIYFQGNSAPDKSGLPSDRFSAERTGGSVSTLTIQRTQQEDSAVYLCASSSWDQSTDTQYFGPGTRLTVL.

A single count supports this clone. The chain carries TRBV7-3 and TRBJ2-1, with 9 bases that match TRBD1. The CDR3 is 16 residues long. Losses at the gene ends were 5 bases for V and 7 bases for J; bases not matched to a gene: 12. CDR1 is SGHTA and CDR2 is FQGTGA in the germline V gene. CDR3 DNA sequence: TGTGCCAGCAGCCCTCAACCGGGACAGGGACCGAATGAGCAGTTCTTC. The encoded protein is CASSPQPGQGPNEQFF.

The V and J genes are TRBV14 and TRBJ2-5, with D tentatively TRBD1 or TRBD2 (5 bases each). Per germline, CDR1 SGHDN and CDR2 FVKESK. CDR3 size: 14 residues. The V end lost 1 base, the J end lost 7 bases, and 13 bases lay between the germline ends. This chain's CDR3 is CASSQGSGPGTQYF. DNA of the CDR3: TGTGCCAGCAGCCAAGGGTCGGGACCAGGGACCCAGTACTTC.

This sequence joins TRBV27 and TRBJ1-2; D call uncertain. The V and J ends lost 4 bases and 1 base respectively, with 4 bases between them. This CDR3 is 12 amino acids long. The germline CDR1 and CDR2 sequences are MNHEY and SMNVEV (reference sequence). As DNA, the CDR3 is TGTGCCAGCAGTTGGAGTAACTATGGCTACACCTTC. It is translated as CASSWSNYGYTF.

The chain is built from TRBV19 and TRBJ1-1; 8 bases fit TRBD1. The J segment lost 3 bases and the V segment lost 7 bases, leaving 10 bases of the junction unmatched. The CDR3 has 15 amino acids. The germline gives CDR1 LNHDA, CDR2 SQIVND (reference sequence). For the CDR3, the DNA is TGTGCCAGTAATACCCATGCAGGGGGCTACACTGAAGCTTTCTTT. This codes for CASNTHAGGYTEAFF.

This rearrangement joins TRBV7-9 to TRBJ2-7; D gene uncertain. Looked up from germline, CDR1 is SEHNR and CDR2 is FQNEAQ (reference sequence). V lost 4 bases and J 0 bases, leaving 19 bases between the germline ends. The CDR3 extends over 17 amino acids. The CDR3 bases are TGTGCCAGCAGCTCCAAGGCCGGGCGCGCGAGCTCCTACGAGCAGTACTTC. Translating it yields CASSSKAGRASSYEQYF. The whole variable domain, remainder taken from reference TRBV7-9 and TRBJ2-7, is DTGVSQNPRHKITKRGQNVTFRCDPISEHNRLYWYRQTLGQGPEFLTYFQNEAQLEKSRLLSDRFSAERPKGSFSTLEIQRTEQGDSAMYLCASSSKAGRASSYEQYFGPGTRLTVT.

The chain uses TRBV5-4 and TRBJ2-7; 8 bases agree with TRBD2. Unmatched junction bases numbered 9, after V lost 3 bases and J lost 1 base. This CDR3 has 16 residues. In germline, CDR1 is SGHNT, CDR2 YYREEE (reference sequence). CDR3 coding DNA: TGTGCCAGCAGCTCTATAGCGGGATCGGGGTCCTACGAGCAGTACTTC. Its protein product is CASSSIAGSGSYEQYF.

The V and J genes are TRBV19 and TRBJ2-1; maybe TRBD1 (5 bases). With 3 bases removed from V and 7 bases from J, the gap between germline ends came to 10 bases. Germline V gene lookup returns CDR1 LNHDA and CDR2 SQIVND (reference sequence). This CDR3 contains 13 residues. The CDR3 is CASSMLKGNEQFF. In DNA form, the CDR3 reads TGTGCCAGTAGTATGCTCAAGGGGAATGAGCAGTTCTTC.

The chain joins TRBV9 to TRBJ2-2; no firm D call. The CDR3 has 12 amino acids. V lost 4 bases and J 2 bases, leaving 3 bases between the germline ends. CDR1 and CDR2 from the germline V gene are SGDLS and YYNGEE. The CDR3 spells CASSLNTGELFF. The DNA for the CDR3 is TGTGCCAGCAGCCTCAACACCGGGGAGCTGTTTTTT. The whole variable domain, remainder taken from reference TRBV9 and TRBJ2-2, is DSGVTQTPKHLITATGQRVTLRCSPRSGDLSVYWYQQSLDQGLQFLIQYYNGEERAKGNILERFSAQQFPDLHSELNLSSLELGDSALYFCASSLNTGELFFGEGSRLTVL.

This chain connects TRBV11-2 to TRBJ1-1, with 7 bases lining up with TRBD1. The V gene end was trimmed by 7 bases and the J gene end by 1 base; junction bases not matched to a gene: 6. The germline V gene has CDR1 SGHAT and CDR2 FQNNGV. The length of the CDR3 is 14 residues. CDR3 loop: CASTFGQANTEAFF. CDR3 in DNA: TGTGCCAGCACCTTTGGACAGGCGAACACTGAAGCTTTCTTT.

This clone was counted once. This CDR3 is CASSPYMEGQPQHF. For the CDR3, the DNA is TGTGCCAGCAGCCCCTACATGGAGGGTCAGCCCCAGCATTTT. The chain combines TRBV27 with TRBJ1-5; D is unresolved. The CDR3 is made up of 14 amino acids. V was shortened by 6 bases and J by 6 bases, with 15 bases between the two germline ends. The germline CDR1 and CDR2 sequences are MNHEY and SMNVEV (reference sequence).

This chain connects TRBV5-4 to TRBJ2-1; TRBD2 agrees at 10 bases. V lost 2 bases, J lost 9 bases, and 8 bases stayed unmatched. This CDR3 comprises 15 residues. Per germline, CDR1 SGHNT and CDR2 YYREEE (reference sequence). The CDR3 loop is CASSFTSGAEGEQFF. CDR3 bases: TGTGCCAGCAGCTTCACTAGCGGGGCGGAGGGTGAGCAGTTCTTC.

The genes are TRBV6-1 and TRBJ2-7; D remains ambiguous. Trimming removed 2 bases at V and 7 bases at J, with 12 bases between. The CDR3 length is 13 residues. CDR1 is MNHNS and CDR2 is SASEGT in the germline V gene. The CDR3 here is CASSEQKGREQYF. The CDR3 DNA reads as TGTGCCAGCAGTGAACAAAAAGGGCGGGAGCAGTACTTC.

Concerning this clone itself: The sample contains more than one DNA sequence encoding this CDR3. The genes are TRBV5-1 and TRBJ2-5, with 7 bases lining up with TRBD2. V lost 4 bases, J lost 3 bases, and 9 bases stayed unmatched. This CDR3 has 15 residues. The germline gives CDR1 SGHRS, CDR2 YFSETQ. In nucleotides, the CDR3 is TGCGCCAGCAGCCTTCGGGGGGATCGAGAAGAGACCCAGTACTTC. Protein product: CASSLRGDREETQYF.

The V and J genes are TRBV2 and TRBJ2-1, with TRBD2 matching over 13 bases. Germline trimming cut 6 bases from V and 2 bases from J; bases unmatched to any gene: 1. Per the germline V gene, CDR1 is SNHLY and CDR2 is FYNNEI. This CDR3 has 15 amino acids. CDR3: CASRGLAGPYNEQFF. The CDR3 bases are TGTGCCAGCAGGGGACTAGCGGGGCCCTACAATGAGCAGTTCTTC.